The source of this TCR beta chain is a study of T cells in women clearing cervical HPV infection. Profiled with immunoSEQ multiplex PCR; TCRdb holds only in-frame clones, not every one. The sample shows 25,000 to 35,000 clones, and approximately 22% sits with its ten largest clones. The sequencing input was blood buffy coat. The receptor's source is a woman between 18 and 75 years old with a cervical HPV16 infection that either progressed to CIN3+ or cleared (not recorded which).

The CDR3 protein is CASNPAGRNNQPQHF. CDR3 DNA, as far as it was read: TGTGCCAGCAACCCGGCAGGCAGAAACAATCAGCCC. The chain recombines TRBV2 with TRBJ1-5, with unresolved D. Read sequence stops 3 residues before the CDR3 end, and the germline J gene provides the missing end. The CDR3 sequence is 15 residues long. V shed 7 bases and J shed 3 bases, with 16 bases lying between them. Germline CDR1 is SNHLY and CDR2 is FYNNEI.